The T cell receptor (beta chain) under discussion was sequenced for a study of blood T cell repertoires in COVID-19. As for the study in general: Acute and convalescent COVID-19 samples came from the United States, Italy and Spain. T cells, B-cell-depleted T cells, or PBMCs supplied cDNA or gDNA.

This CDR3 is built from 13 residues. Per germline, CDR1 ENHRY and CDR2 SYGVKD. The V end was cut by 3 bases, the J end by 6 bases, with 8 bases between. How the authors handled the data: For nucleated cells, counts were estimated from reference gene primer amplification. Clones were read by immunoSEQ multiplex PCR, and TCRdb kept only the in-frame ones, dropping some. The DNA was the basis for D and trimming; V, J and clone size are from that table. This table has 85,000 to 130,000 clones, about 89% appearing once. This clone has only one observation. The sample was peripheral blood. The sequence was obtained from a man aged 50-60 years with acute or convalescent COVID-19. The rearrangement links TRBV10-3 to TRBJ1-4, with D possibly matching TRBD1 (5 bases). The CDR3 region has the DNA TGTGCCATCAGTGAAGTCAGGGATGAAAAACTGTTTTTT. Translation: CAISEVRDEKLFF.